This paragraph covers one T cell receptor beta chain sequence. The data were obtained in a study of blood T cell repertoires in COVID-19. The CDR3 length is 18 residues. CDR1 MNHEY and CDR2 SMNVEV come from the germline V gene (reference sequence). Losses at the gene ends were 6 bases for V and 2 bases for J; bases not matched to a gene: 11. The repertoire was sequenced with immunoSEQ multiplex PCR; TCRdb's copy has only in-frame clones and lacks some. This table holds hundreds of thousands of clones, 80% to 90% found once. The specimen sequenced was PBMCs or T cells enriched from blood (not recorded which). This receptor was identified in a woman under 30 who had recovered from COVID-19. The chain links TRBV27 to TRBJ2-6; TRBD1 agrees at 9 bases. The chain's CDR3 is CASRQGTGSFAGANVLTF. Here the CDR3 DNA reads TGTGCCAGCAGACAAGGGACAGGGTCCTTTGCTGGGGCCAACGTCCTGACTTTC.